A single TCR beta chain is shown here with its context. The antigen this receptor binds is unknown. It has no much larger one-base neighbor in the sample; base qualities were not kept. This entry belongs to a study of blood T cell repertoires in COVID-19 (TCRdb year 2020). Turning to the overall study: Samples covering the acute and convalescent phases of COVID-19 were provided by collaborators in the United States, Italy and Spain. The prospective study material was composed of cDNA or gDNA derived from T cells, B-cell-depleted T cells, or PBMCs. The sample metadata nearly always contained a de-identified subject ID, COVID-19 status, age in years and sex. Subjects who had been exposed to COVID-19, were actively infected with it, or had recovered from it provided the deeply sampled blood TCRbeta repertoires that made up the dataset. The repertoires were released in a freely available public database intended as a resource for research on the immune response to SARS-CoV-2. The samples were drawn from two sources: the first 160 participants of the ongoing ImmuneRACE study, and 950 to 1,500 subjects contributed by 6 global collaborators. HLA class I and class II types, where available, came from metadata supplied by the sample provider rather than from assay-based typing.

TCRbeta CDR3 regions were amplified from genomic DNA by means of the immunoSEQ Assay, a bias-controlled multiplex PCR. Turning to the authors' computational methods: Within the assay, amplification of reference gene primers was used to estimate how many nucleated cells each sample contained. To quantify the absolute abundance of each unique TCRbeta CDR3 rearrangement, sequence reads were collapsed and filtered. For each sample, productive Simpson clonality was calculated by taking the square root of Simpson's diversity index across productive rearrangements. TCRdb carries this immuneACCESS record with in-frame sequences only. Its versions omit some clonotypes, under half of them owing to an unresolved V gene in the studies checked, with the rest unexplained. That table gives V, J and clone size, and the DNA gave D and trimming. For this sample the table gives roughly 220,000 clones, of which 80% to 90% were detected only once. More than 5.5% of the sample goes to the ten largest clones.

Trimming takes 3 bases from V and 0 bases from J, and the germline ends sit 13 bases apart. Looking up the germline V gene yields CDR1 LGHNA and CDR2 YNFKEQ. The CDR3 contains 16 residues, cysteine and phenylalanine counted. Only the CDR3 DNA stays, 48 bases, in frame from base 1. Collaborating institutions collected whole blood in K2EDTA tubes following their own protocols. For TCRbeta analysis, collaborator samples were shipped as frozen whole blood, as isolated PBMCs, or as DNA extracted from either sample type. Findings and caveats that apply to the study as a whole: The amount of clinical and demographic metadata varied by source and participant and was provided uncurated.

The specimen sequenced was peripheral blood. The chain is assembled from TRBV4-2 and TRBJ2-3, with TRBD2 tentatively as D gene (6 bases match). The receptor was isolated from a man at least 80 years old with acute or convalescent COVID-19. CDR3 sequence: CASSQVSGYSTDTQYF. Read as DNA, the sequence is TGTGCCAGCAGCCAGGTTAGCGGTTATAGCACAGATACGCAGTATTTT.